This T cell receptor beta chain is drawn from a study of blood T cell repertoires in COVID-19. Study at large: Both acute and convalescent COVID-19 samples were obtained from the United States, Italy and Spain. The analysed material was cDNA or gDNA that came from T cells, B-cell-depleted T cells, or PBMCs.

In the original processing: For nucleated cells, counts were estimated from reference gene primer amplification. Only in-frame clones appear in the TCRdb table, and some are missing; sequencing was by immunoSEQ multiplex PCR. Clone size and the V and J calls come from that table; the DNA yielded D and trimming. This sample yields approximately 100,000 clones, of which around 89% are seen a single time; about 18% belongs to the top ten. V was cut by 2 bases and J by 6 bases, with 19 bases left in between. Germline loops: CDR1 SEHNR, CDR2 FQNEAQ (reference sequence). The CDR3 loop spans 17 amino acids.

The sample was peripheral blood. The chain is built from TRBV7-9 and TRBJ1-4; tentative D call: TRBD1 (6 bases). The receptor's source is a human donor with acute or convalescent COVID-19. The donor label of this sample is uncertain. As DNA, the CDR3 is TGTGCCAGCAGCTTACTGGATCAGGGGTTCCAGTATGAAAAACTGTTTTTT. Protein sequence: CASSLLDQGFQYEKLFF.